Following are 7 T cell receptor beta chains from one sample sequenced in a study of shared clonotypes between healthy human individuals (dated by TCRdb to the early 2020s). Receptor amplification or capture employed the immunoSEQ multiplex PCR assay. Imported from immuneACCESS, the table was reduced by TCRdb to in-frame sequences with V and J called. These copies leave out some clones; in studies compared against another copy, an unresolved V gene accounts for under half, and the cause of the remainder is not known. Within this sample are around 2.3 million clones, with almost 96% of them counted one time only. The leading ten clones occupy 0.13% of the sample. The specimen was naive CD4+ T cells sorted from blood. Read against the paper, the sample's cell subset or site label means: CD45RA+ positively selected. The receptors here all came from a man between 18 and 29 years old in good health.

The V call is TRBV7-9, the J call TRBJ1-4, with TRBD1 identical over 7 bases. V lost 4 bases and J lost 6; bases outside the gene matches: 5. In germline, CDR1 is SEHNR, CDR2 FQNEAQ (reference sequence). CDR3 size: 14 residues. CDR3 nucleotides: TGTGCCAGCAGCTCGGGACAGCCCGATGAAAAACTGTTTTTT. This translates into CASSSGQPDEKLFF.

This clone has a single count. The chain couples TRBV7-6 to TRBJ2-5; 10 positions agree with TRBD1. Germline CDR1 is SGHVS and CDR2 is FNYEAQ. CDR3 size: 16 residues. After removal of 1 base from V and 0 bases from J, the junction contained 2 bases not matched to a gene. The CDR3 loop is CASSLGQGANQETQYF. The CDR3 coding sequence is TGTGCCAGCAGCTTAGGACAGGGGGCCAACCAAGAGACCCAGTACTTC.

V and J are TRBV10-1 and TRBJ1-4; a possible D gene is TRBD1 (5 bases). Germline CDR1 and CDR2: WNHNN and SYGVQD (reference sequence). The CDR3 contains 15 residues. V was cut by 6 bases and J by 8 bases, with 19 bases left in between. CDR3 sequence (DNA): TGCGCCAGCAGGGGTAGACCAGGGTTTTTGGAAAAACTGTTTTTT. Encoded protein: CASRGRPGFLEKLFF.

The rearrangement joins TRBV2 to TRBJ2-1; 11 bases line up with TRBD2. The V and J ends lost 4 bases and 7 bases, in that order; junction bases with no gene match: 3. CDR3 size: 14 residues. Per germline, CDR1 SNHLY and CDR2 FYNNEI. The CDR3 DNA reads TGTGCCAGCAGTGCCCGACTAGCGGGAAATGAGCAGTTCTTC. Translation: CASSARLAGNEQFF.

This chain links TRBV2 with TRBJ2-4, with D possibly matching TRBD2 (6 bases). CDR3 length: 15 amino acids. Germline V lookup: CDR1 SNHLY, CDR2 FYNNEI. The V gene lost 2 bases and the J gene lost 7 bases, with 15 bases spanning the gap. CDR3 bases: TGTGCCAGCAGTGAACGTCCGGGAGAGCGGAACATTCAGTACTTC. Translation gives CASSERPGERNIQYF.

V usage is TRBV27 and J usage is TRBJ2-7; tentative D call: TRBD1 (6 bases). The CDR3 sequence is 13 residues long. From germline, CDR1 is MNHEY and CDR2 SMNVEV (reference sequence). V lost 6 bases and J 1 base, leaving 10 bases between the germline ends. For the CDR3, the DNA is TGTGCCAGCAGGGCTACAGGGTCCTACGAGCAGTACTTC. It yields the protein CASRATGSYEQYF.

This sequence joins TRBV10-3 and TRBJ2-7; 8 bases are a match to TRBD1. Losses at the gene ends were 4 bases for V and 3 bases for J; bases not matched to a gene: 2. Germline V gives CDR1 ENHRY, CDR2 SYGVKD. This CDR3 contains 13 residues. The CDR3 sequence: CAISGTGGYEQYF. The CDR3 bases are TGTGCCATCAGTGGAACAGGGGGCTACGAGCAGTACTTC.